What follows are 15 T cell receptor beta chains derived from one specimen sequenced in a study of blood T cells in healthy people across ages. A J-beta primer mix and a sample-barcoded 5' primer were used in a second PCR of roughly 6 to 11 cycles. Using its own MiXCR run on the 5' RACE reads, TCRdb lists one record per CDR3 protein. The sample includes approximately 1.5 million distinct CDR3 sequences, about 32% of them seen just once. The sequencing sample was made of blood. Every receptor here comes from a woman in her twenties or thirties in good health.

This clonotype was seen only a few times. The chain combines TRBV30 with TRBJ2-7; D is undetermined. The germline V gene has CDR1 GTSNPN and CDR2 SVGIG (reference sequence). Trimming shortened V by 4 bases and J by 3 bases, and 7 bases separated the two germline ends. CDR3 length equals 11 residues. CDR3 loop: CAWNHVYEQYF. The CDR3 DNA follows: TGTGCCTGGAATCACGTCTACGAGCAGTACTTC.

Concerning this clonotype itself: The CDR3 does not close with the conserved phenylalanine or tryptophan, likely indicating a read error. V and J are TRBV10-3 and TRBJ2-1; TRBD2 matches 9 bases. CDR3 length: 15 residues. The V segment lost 4 bases and the J segment 7 bases; nucleotides outside the gene matches: 8. Germline CDR1 reads ENHRY; CDR2 reads SYGVKD. CDR3 in amino acids: CAISGGLAGMNEQFV. The CDR3, as DNA: TGTGCCATCAGTGGAGGGCTAGCGGGGATGAATGAGCAGTTCGTC.

The chain has TRBV5-6 and TRBJ2-3, with D perhaps matching TRBD2 (5 bases). With 5 bases removed from V and 4 bases from J, the gap between germline ends came to 17 bases. This CDR3 is 15 amino acids long. The germline V gene has CDR1 SGHDT and CDR2 YYEEEE. In nucleotides, the CDR3 is TGTGCCAGCAGTGTGTATGGGGAGTCCTCAGATACGCAGTATTTT. Translation gives CASSVYGESSDTQYF.

Turning to this clonotype: This sequence may be a read error, since a much larger clone differs from it by one base. The chain employs TRBV10-3 and TRBJ2-7; D is undetermined. Germline V gene data show CDR1 as ENHRY and CDR2 as SYGVKD. V was clipped by 6 bases and J by 0 bases, with 12 bases between them. This CDR3 comprises 14 residues. In DNA, the CDR3 is TGTGCCATCAGCCGGCGGAAGGTCTCCTACGAGCAGTACTTC. It yields the protein CAISRRKVSYEQYF.

This rearrangement joins TRBV18 to TRBJ1-1; D uncertain. Trimming took 2 bases from V and 3 from J, leaving 7 bases between them. Germline V gives CDR1 KGHSH, CDR2 LQKENI. This CDR3 is built from 13 residues. CDR3 bases: TGTGCCAGCTCACCATCCAGAGACACTGAAGCTTTCTTT. Residues: CASSPSRDTEAFF.

This clonotype was picked up a small number of times. The chain is built from TRBV12-3 or TRBV12-4 and TRBJ2-3, with TRBD2 matching 9 bases. V was clipped by 4 bases and J by 3 bases; unmatched bases: 11. The CDR3 has 17 residues. The CDR3 DNA follows: TGTGCCAGCAGTTCGCCCCTCTTGGCGGGGGGGACAGATACGCAGTATTTT. This sequence encodes CASSSPLLAGGTDTQYF.

This clonotype was seen a few times. J is TRBJ2-2 and V is TRBV20-1; no clear D gene. V shed 0 bases and J shed 5 bases, with 4 bases lying between them. There are 12 residues in the CDR3. Germline values: CDR1 DFQATT, CDR2 SNEGSKA (reference sequence). CDR3 sequence reads: CSARDLTGELFF. The CDR3 DNA follows: TGCAGTGCTAGAGATTTAACCGGGGAGCTGTTTTTT.

The J gene is TRBJ2-5, the V gene TRBV28; TRBD2 matches at 14 bases. The CDR3 spans 19 residues. The V and J ends lost 3 bases and 5 bases, in that order; junction bases with no gene match: 14. CDR1 MDHEN and CDR2 SYDVKM come from the germline V gene. The CDR3 coding sequence is TGTGCCAGCAGTTTTTCGCCCACCGGGACTAGCGGGAGATTGGAGACCCAGTACTTC. Translating it yields CASSFSPTGTSGRLETQYF.

The chain links TRBV27 to TRBJ1-1; D not certain. Trimming removed 0 bases from V and 5 bases from J, with 13 bases in between. In germline, CDR1 is MNHEY, CDR2 SMNVEV (reference sequence). The CDR3 extends over 15 amino acids. CDR3 coding DNA: TGTGCCAGCAGTTTATCGGGCAGGTGGAGGACTGAAGCTTTCTTT. As protein: CASSLSGRWRTEAFF.

This chain connects TRBV3-1 to TRBJ2-5; 10 bases are shared with TRBD1. The CDR3 loop spans 15 amino acids. Germline-derived CDR1 and CDR2 are LGHDT and YNNKEL (reference sequence). V dropped 2 bases and J dropped 7; count of bases not matched to a gene: 7. The DNA of the CDR3 is TGTGCCAGCAGCCAACCGGGACGGACAGGGGGGACCCAGTACTTC. Amino acid sequence: CASSQPGRTGGTQYF.

In the case of this clonotype: A junction end diverges from the germline sequence, so it may reflect a read error. This chain uses TRBV2 with TRBJ2-3; D gene uncertain. This CDR3 is 13 amino acids long. Germline CDR1 SNHLY, CDR2 FYNNEI. The CDR3 region has the DNA TGTGCCAGCAGAAAGGGTATCAAAGATACGCGGTATTTT. The encoded protein is CASRKGIKDTRYF.

This clonotype was counted between two and nine times. The chain recombines TRBV24-1 with TRBJ2-5, with 9 bases that match TRBD1. The CDR3 length is 16 residues. Trimming took 4 bases from V and 5 from J; bases not matched to a gene: 10. Germline V lookup: CDR1 KGHDR, CDR2 SFDVKD. This CDR3 reads CATSDPSGQGSETQYF. CDR3 DNA sequence: TGTGCCACCAGTGACCCATCAGGACAGGGGTCCGAGACCCAGTACTTC.

The rearrangement joins TRBV20-1 to TRBJ1-3; D is perhaps TRBD1 (5 bases). Trimming removed 0 bases from V and 6 bases from J, with 15 bases in between. CDR1 DFQATT and CDR2 SNEGSKA come from the germline V gene (reference sequence). The CDR3 length is 15 residues. CDR3 nucleotide sequence: TGCAGTGCTAGAGATGGGGACCTGGGGGAAAACACCATATATTTT. It codes for CSARDGDLGENTIYF.

The chain is built from TRBV3-1 and TRBJ2-5; weak D call: TRBD2 (6 bases). Trimming cost V 1 base and J 5 bases, with 14 bases left between them. CDR3 length: 15 residues. Per the germline V gene, CDR1 is LGHDT and CDR2 is YNNKEL (reference sequence). CDR3 in amino acids: CASSQGGTAGETQYF. In nucleotides, the CDR3 is TGTGCCAGCAGCCAAGGGGGGACGGCGGGGGAGACCCAGTACTTC.

In its sample, this clonotype was seen a few times. The junction departs from germline at one end; a sequencing error may be responsible. The chain carries TRBV20-1 and TRBJ2-1; no definite D call. The CDR3 extends over 17 amino acids. Germline V gene data show CDR1 as DFQATT and CDR2 as SNEGSKA (reference sequence). In nucleotides, the CDR3 is TGCGGTGCTAGAGACCCGACCGGCTTTGGCTCCTACAATGAGCAGTTCTTC. It translates to CGARDPTGFGSYNEQFF.